One and the same sample provided the 27 T cell receptor beta chains below, sequenced in a study of T cell repertoires in cytomegalovirus infection. Via MiXCR, TCRdb re-called the reads, giving one row per CDR3 protein. The sample has about 440,000 distinct CDR3 sequences, roughly 30% seen once; the top ten hold roughly 13%. Specimen: PBMCs. These TCRs come from a human donor in good health (CMV status not recorded). Some clones in this sample may be carry-over from other donors' samples.

The chain couples TRBV4-1 to TRBJ2-1; the match to TRBD2 covers 9 bases. The CDR3 runs 17 residues. Germline V lookup: CDR1 MGHRA, CDR2 YSYEKL. J lost 3 bases, V lost 2 bases, and 8 bases had no gene match. The DNA of the CDR3 is TGCGCCAGCAGCCAAAGGGCATCTAGCGGGGTCTACAATGAGCAGTTCTTC. It translates to CASSQRASSGVYNEQFF.

Notes on this clonotype: A much larger clone differs from this one at a single base, so this may be a read error. The rearrangement links TRBV7-2 to TRBJ1-2; 9 bases align to TRBD1. Germline V gene sequence: CDR1 SGHTA, CDR2 FQGNSA. The CDR3 is 14 residues long. DNA of the CDR3: TGTGCCAGCAGCACCCGGACAGGGGACTATTGCTACACCTTC. It yields the protein CASSTRTGDYCYTF.

Ten or more counts support this clonotype. The chain has TRBV7-2 and TRBJ2-1; possibly TRBD1 or TRBD2 for D (6 bases each). The CDR3 is 16 amino acids. V was clipped by 2 bases and J by 4 bases, with 15 bases between them. Per germline, CDR1 SGHTA and CDR2 FQGNSA. Here the CDR3 reads CASSLQRGGTYNEQFF. CDR3 bases: TGTGCCAGCAGCTTACAGAGAGGGGGGACATACAATGAGCAGTTCTTC.

This clonotype was recorded a few times. The chain is built from TRBV12-3 or TRBV12-4 and TRBJ1-3; maybe TRBD1 (5 bases). The V end lost 5 bases, the J end lost 1 base, and 12 bases lay between the germline ends. This CDR3 spans 15 amino acids. The CDR3 here is CASSARTISGNTIYF. The CDR3 region has the DNA TGTGCCAGCAGTGCACGGACAATTTCTGGAAACACCATATATTTT.

This clonotype was detected only a few times. This chain links TRBV27 with TRBJ2-4, with D possibly being TRBD2 (8 bases). Germline values: CDR1 MNHEY, CDR2 SMNVEV (reference sequence). Trimming cost V 6 bases and J 0 bases, with 21 bases left between them. CDR3 length: 18 residues. CDR3 DNA sequence: TGTGCCAGCAGCCAGAGGGGGCCGGGGGGGCTAGCCAAAAACATTCAGTACTTC. This gives the protein CASSQRGPGGLAKNIQYF.

This clonotype was observed a handful of times. J is TRBJ1-1 and V is TRBV2; D uncertain. CDR1 is SNHLY, CDR2 FYNNEI, per germline. Trimming took off 7 bases at V and 2 bases at J, with 14 bases between the two ends. This CDR3 region has 14 residues. This chain's CDR3 is CASTPTSANTEAFF. CDR3 sequence (DNA): TGTGCCAGCACCCCCACGTCGGCCAACACTGAAGCTTTCTTT.

This chain connects TRBV11-2 to TRBJ1-1; 9 positions match TRBD1. The CDR3 consists of 15 residues. CDR1 is SGHAT, CDR2 FQNNGV, per germline. V dropped 5 bases and J dropped 2; count of bases not matched to a gene: 6. CDR3 residues: CASSAWTGVNTEAFF. CDR3 nucleotides: TGTGCCAGCAGCGCCTGGACAGGGGTTAACACTGAAGCTTTCTTT.

This clonotype was observed many times. The CDR3 region has the DNA TGTGCCACCAGTGAACTCACAGCGATGAGGGAGACCCAGTACTTC. Its translation is CATSELTAMRETQYF. This chain joins TRBV24-1 and TRBJ2-5; D is unresolved. V was shortened by 4 bases and J by 5 bases, with 16 bases between the two germline ends. Germline assignment: CDR1 KGHDR and CDR2 SFDVKD. The CDR3 totals 15 residues.

The sample holds a few counts of this clonotype. V and J are TRBV11-1 and TRBJ2-7, with a possible D match to TRBD1 (6 bases). Germline V gene lookup returns CDR1 SGHAT and CDR2 FQDESV (reference sequence). Trimming cost V 7 bases and J 6 bases, with 16 bases left between them. This CDR3 contains 13 residues. The chain's CDR3 is CASTPRGTGEQYF. The CDR3 region has the DNA TGTGCCAGCACCCCCAGGGGTACTGGCGAGCAGTACTTC.

The V and J genes are TRBV28 and TRBJ1-5; D is possibly TRBD1 (5 bases). Trimming took 6 bases from V and 3 from J, leaving 15 bases between them. This CDR3 has 15 amino acids. Germline CDR1 and CDR2: MDHEN and SYDVKM. The CDR3 DNA reads TGTGCCAGCAGGTTTGAAGACAGCTACAATCAGCCCCAGCATTTT. Translation gives CASRFEDSYNQPQHF.

This clonotype was observed at least ten times. This rearrangement joins TRBV6-1 to TRBJ1-5; TRBD1 might be the D (5 bases). The V end lost 7 bases, the J end lost 6 bases, and 19 bases lay between the germline ends. Germline V lookup: CDR1 MNHNS, CDR2 SASEGT. The CDR3 consists of 15 residues. CDR3 region: CASKGTGTSSQPQHF. The CDR3 coding sequence is TGTGCCAGCAAGGGGACGGGGACTAGTAGTCAGCCCCAGCATTTT.

The chain couples TRBV4-3 to TRBJ2-1; D gene ambiguous. Germline values: CDR1 LGHNA, CDR2 YSLEER. The ends were cut back, 0 bases at V and 1 base at J, with 10 bases in the middle. The CDR3 contains 16 residues. CDR3 amino acids: CASSQEFVASYNEQFF. The DNA of the CDR3 is TGCGCCAGCAGCCAAGAATTTGTCGCTTCCTACAATGAGCAGTTCTTC.

This clonotype was counted at least ten times. This chain uses TRBV7-2 with TRBJ1-2; a possible D gene is TRBD1 (5 bases). Between the trimmed V and J ends, which lost 1 base and 0 bases, there was a span of 9 bases. The germline V gene has CDR1 SGHTA and CDR2 FQGNSA. CDR3 length: 15 amino acids. This CDR3 reads CASSLGSGSNYGYTF. The CDR3 bases are TGTGCCAGCAGCTTAGGGTCAGGGTCTAACTATGGCTACACCTTC.

The chain is built from TRBV12-3 or TRBV12-4 and TRBJ1-1; D possibly corresponds to TRBD1 (5 bases). V lost 7 bases and J 3 bases, leaving 18 bases between the germline ends. CDR3 length: 15 residues. CDR3 residues: CASNLEEGPDTEAFF. The CDR3, as DNA: TGTGCCAGCAACCTAGAGGAGGGGCCGGACACTGAAGCTTTCTTT.

This clonotype was counted at least ten times. The rearrangement joins TRBV12-3 or TRBV12-4 to TRBJ2-3, with D tentatively TRBD1 (6 bases). The V gene lost 4 bases and the J gene lost 1 base, with 18 bases spanning the gap. The CDR3 totals 17 residues. As DNA, the CDR3 is TGTGCCAGCAGTTCCCTTTTGCGGGCAGGGGGCACAGATACGCAGTATTTT. Translated: CASSSLLRAGGTDTQYF.

The V gene is TRBV29-1, the J gene TRBJ1-1; TRBD1 is a possible D gene (5 bases). The CDR3 sequence is 13 residues long. V lost 3 bases to trimming and J lost 5 bases, with 13 bases between them. The V gene's germline CDR1 is SQVTM and CDR2 ANQGSEA. This chain's CDR3 is CSVEGLVGTEAFF. DNA for the CDR3: TGCAGCGTTGAGGGACTGGTTGGGACTGAAGCTTTCTTT.

Turning to this clonotype: Just one base apart from a much larger clone, this may be a read error. J is TRBJ2-5 and V is TRBV10-3; 9 bases align to TRBD2. Germline CDR1 and CDR2: ENHRY and SYGVKD. This CDR3 spans 15 amino acids. The V segment lost 9 bases and the J segment 1 base; nucleotides outside the gene matches: 9. In DNA, the CDR3 is TGTGCCATGGTGGACGGTAGCGGGGGCCAAGAGACCCAGTACTTC. It yields the protein CAMVDGSGGQETQYF.

This chain links TRBV7-3 with TRBJ2-1, with 12 bases aligning to TRBD2. From germline, CDR1 is SGHTA and CDR2 FQGTGA. The CDR3 is made up of 15 amino acids. With 5 bases clipped from V and 5 bases from J, the junction kept 4 bases outside the gene matches. The CDR3 bases are TGTGCCAGCAGCGTACTAGCGGGGGGTAACAATGAGCAGTTCTTC. It specifies CASSVLAGGNNEQFF.

This clonotype came up once. This sequence joins TRBV6-8 and TRBJ2-1; D unresolved. This CDR3 spans 15 amino acids. Trimming removed 6 bases at V and 7 bases at J, with 19 bases between. The germline V gene encodes CDR1 MNHGY and CDR2 SAAAGT. In DNA, the CDR3 is TGTGCCAGCAGCTACCCAGCCAGCGTCGGGAATGAGCAGTTCTTC. Residues: CASSYPASVGNEQFF.

This clonotype was observed a handful of times. The chain is built from TRBV12-3 or TRBV12-4 and TRBJ1-5; possible D gene TRBD1, 5 bases. V was pared by 5 bases and J by 5 bases, with 10 bases between. The CDR3 contains 13 residues. In nucleotides, the CDR3 is TGTGCCAGCAGTCACCCGGGGGATCAGCCCCAGCATTTT. It specifies CASSHPGDQPQHF.

In its sample, this clonotype was seen a few times. The junction and the germline gene differ at one end; a read error may be behind it. The chain carries TRBV7-6 and TRBJ2-3; unclear D gene. CDR3 length: 13 residues. Germline CDR1 SGHVS, CDR2 FNYEAQ. The CDR3, as DNA: TGTGCTAGCATCGCAATACGCTCAGATACGCAGTATTTT. It is translated as CASIAIRSDTQYF.

This clonotype was seen at least ten times. This chain uses TRBV7-2 with TRBJ1-5, with 9 bases aligning to TRBD1. V was pared by 1 base and J by 5 bases, with 3 bases of the junction left unmatched. Germline V gene data show CDR1 as SGHTA and CDR2 as FQGNSA. CDR3 length equals 15 residues. The CDR3 is CASSLGGQGYQPQHF. The CDR3 region has the DNA TGTGCCAGCAGCTTAGGAGGACAGGGGTATCAGCCCCAGCATTTT.

V gene TRBV2 combines with J gene TRBJ2-7, with TRBD1 identical over 9 bases. This CDR3 spans 17 amino acids. Trimming at V came to 5 bases and at J to 5 bases, leaving 16 bases not matched to a gene. The germline V gene encodes CDR1 SNHLY and CDR2 FYNNEI. As DNA, the CDR3 is TGTGCCAGCAGTAGGAACCGGGACAGGGTTATTGGTGACGAGCAGTACTTC. This encodes CASSRNRDRVIGDEQYF.

This clonotype was counted a few times. V gene TRBV4-1 combines with J gene TRBJ1-5; no clear D. Per germline, CDR1 MGHRA and CDR2 YSYEKL. V dropped 0 bases and J dropped 3 bases, with 9 bases sitting between them. This CDR3 has 15 amino acids. The CDR3 sequence: CASSQERRINQPQHF. In DNA, the CDR3 is TGCGCCAGCAGCCAAGAACGGAGGATCAATCAGCCCCAGCATTTT.

The chain combines TRBV2 with TRBJ2-3, with D perhaps being TRBD1 or TRBD2 (6 bases each). V shed 5 bases and J shed 6 bases, with 18 bases lying between them. Germline-derived CDR1 and CDR2 are SNHLY and FYNNEI. The CDR3 is 15 residues long. CDR3: CASSLTGAIGDTQYF. CDR3 coding DNA: TGTGCCAGCAGTTTAACGGGGGCTATCGGGGATACGCAGTATTTT.

There are many counts of this clonotype. The gene calls are TRBV14 and TRBJ1-2, with unresolved D. This CDR3 comprises 13 residues. V lost 0 bases and J 5 bases, leaving 7 bases between the germline ends. Germline lookup yields CDR1 SGHDN and CDR2 FVKESK. CDR3 amino acids: CASSQDPGYGYTF. The CDR3 region has the DNA TGTGCCAGCAGCCAAGACCCGGGGTATGGCTACACCTTC.

The genes are TRBV6-6 and TRBJ1-3; D is perhaps TRBD1 (5 bases). Trimming left V 0 bases short and J 0 bases short, with 9 bases between. The CDR3 length is 16 residues. In germline, CDR1 is MNHNY, CDR2 SVGAGI (reference sequence). CDR3: CASSYSIGTSGNTIYF. Written as DNA, the CDR3 is TGTGCCAGCAGTTACTCCATCGGGACCTCTGGAAACACCATATATTTT.